This entry features one TCR beta chain sequence. With 60 Vbeta and 13 Jbeta primers, the PCR was carried out. Profiling relied on immunoSEQ multiplex PCR, and the TCRdb table lists in-frame clones only, not all of them. The table has 150,000 to 200,000 clones, 65% to 85% seen once. This record belongs to a study of cytomegalovirus exposure and HLA in healthy donors. The CDR3 spans 14 residues. The V and J ends lost 5 bases and 2 bases, in that order; junction bases with no gene match: 3. Germline-derived CDR1 and CDR2 are MDHEN and SYDVKM. This chain uses TRBV28 with TRBJ1-1, with 9 positions matching TRBD1. This receptor was identified in a woman aged 40 to 50 in good health and CMV-seropositive. Sequencing was performed on PBMCs. The CDR3: CASSLGQGNTEAFF. DNA of the CDR3: TGTGCCAGCAGTCTGGGACAGGGTAACACTGAAGCTTTCTTT.